Described below is a single TCR beta chain sequence and its context. In the authors' methods: Cell counts per sample came from amplifying reference gene primers. Produced via immunoSEQ multiplex PCR; TCRdb's table is partial and in-frame only. That table gives V, J and clone size, and the DNA gave D and trimming. Here the sample spans roughly 200,000 clones, 90% being singletons. The entry originates in a study of blood T cell repertoires in COVID-19. Study overall: Researchers got acute and convalescent COVID-19 samples from the United States, Italy and Spain. The analysed material was cDNA or gDNA that came from T cells, B-cell-depleted T cells, or PBMCs.

This CDR3 contains 15 residues. Trimming took 0 bases from V and 1 from J; bases not matched to a gene: 2. Looked up from germline, CDR1 is LNHDA and CDR2 is SQIVND (reference sequence). The sequenced sample consisted of peripheral blood. This clonotype originated in a middle-aged man with acute or convalescent COVID-19. The V call is TRBV19, the J call TRBJ1-1; 7 bases fit TRBD1. The CDR3 sequence is CASSIDGTANTEAFF. CDR3 sequence (DNA): TGTGCCAGTAGTATAGATGGGACAGCGAACACTGAAGCTTTCTTT.